This TCR beta chain was recorded in a study of blood T cells in healthy people across ages. The CDR3 totals 11 residues. Trimming cost V 8 bases and J 13 bases, with 17 bases left between them. Study observations and caveats: Using unsorted PBMCs precluded a conclusive naive versus antigen-experienced comparison.

In the case of this clonotype: What it recognizes is unknown.

PCR was performed a second time for about 6 to 12 cycles using a sample-barcoded 5' primer and a J-beta primer mix. TCRdb reprocessed the 5' RACE reads via MiXCR and lists one record per CDR3 protein. Of around 1,900,000 distinct CDR3 sequences listed, roughly two fifths were seen once; the top ten hold roughly 23%. This chain connects TRBV12-3 or TRBV12-4 to TRBJ1-1; D is ambiguous. The specimen sequenced was blood. The clonotype comes from a human donor in good health. CDR3 bases: TGTGCCAGCCTCTCGGCGGGGAAGGGTTTCTTT. Its protein is CASLSAGKGFF.